The 26 T cell receptor beta chains listed next were all sequenced from one sample in a study of OX40 agonist ivuxolimab in advanced cancers. The table came from immunoSEQ multiplex PCR; TCRdb's copy has only in-frame clones and leaves some out. The sample has some 110,000 clones; approximately 90% are singletons. Specimen: CD4+ or CD8+ T cells sorted from blood, collected in a trial of the OX40 agonist ivuxolimab. Source of these receptors: an adult with an advanced solid tumor such as melanoma, head and neck, liver or kidney cancer.

This clone was detected only a few times. This sequence joins TRBV29-1 and TRBJ2-1, with 13 nucleotides matching TRBD2. Germline V CDR1 and CDR2: SQVTM, ANQGSEA. With 4 bases clipped from V and 7 bases from J, the junction kept 7 bases outside the gene matches. The CDR3 runs to 15 residues. This chain's CDR3 is CSVVAGTSGINEQFF. The CDR3 nucleotides are TGCAGCGTTGTGGCCGGGACTAGCGGGATTAATGAGCAGTTCTTC.

The V gene is TRBV6-5, the J gene TRBJ1-4; 9 bases are shared with TRBD1. The CDR3 sequence is 14 residues long. Germline CDR1 is MNHEY and CDR2 is SVGAGI. V lost 6 bases, J lost 8 bases, and 7 bases stayed unmatched. DNA for the CDR3: TGTGCCAGCAGCCGGGGACAGGGTGGGGAAAAACTGTTTTTT. Its protein product is CASSRGQGGEKLFF.

V is TRBV15 and J is TRBJ1-1; D gene ambiguous. The CDR3 extends over 12 amino acids. Trimming took off 5 bases at V and 10 bases at J, with 14 bases between the two ends. Per germline, CDR1 LNHNV and CDR2 YYDKDF (reference sequence). DNA for the CDR3: TGTGCCACCAGCTTCAAGGGTAGTGGAGCTTTCTTT. This translates into CATSFKGSGAFF.

The chain combines TRBV2 with TRBJ2-7, with 11 nucleotides matching TRBD2. Germline-derived CDR1 and CDR2 are SNHLY and FYNNEI. The CDR3 spans 14 residues. Losses at the gene ends were 8 bases for V and 3 bases for J; bases not matched to a gene: 6. CDR3 coding DNA: TGTGCCAGCCATAGCGGGGGGGCTGACTACGAGCAGTACTTC. This encodes CASHSGGADYEQYF.

V gene TRBV28 combines with J gene TRBJ1-4, with 8 bases matching TRBD1. Trimming at V came to 5 bases and at J to 6 bases, leaving 5 bases not matched to a gene. The CDR3 consists of 14 residues. CDR1 and CDR2 (germline): MDHEN, SYDVKM. The chain's CDR3 is CASSPQGGHEKLFF. Written as DNA, the CDR3 is TGTGCCAGCAGTCCACAGGGGGGACATGAAAAACTGTTTTTT. The whole variable domain, remainder taken from reference TRBV28 and TRBJ1-4, is DVKVTQSSRYLVKRTGEKVFLECVQDMDHENMFWYRQDPGLGLRLIYFSYDVKMKEKGDIPEGYSVSREKKERFSLILESASTNQTSMYLCASSPQGGHEKLFFGSGTQLSVL.

V is TRBV7-2 and J is TRBJ2-7; a possible D gene is TRBD1 (6 bases). Per germline, CDR1 SGHTA and CDR2 FQGNSA. Trimming stripped 8 bases from V and 3 bases from J, with 20 bases between. The CDR3 extends over 15 amino acids. CDR3 sequence reads: CASARSGDKGYEQYF. The CDR3 DNA reads TGTGCCAGCGCCCGATCCGGGGACAAGGGCTACGAGCAGTACTTC.

The CDR3 sequence: CASSRHRDRVLAEAFF. The CDR3 DNA is TGTGCCAGCAGCCGCCACCGGGACAGGGTTTTGGCTGAAGCTTTCTTT. J is TRBJ1-1 and V is TRBV14; 9 bases match TRBD1. The germline V gene encodes CDR1 SGHDN and CDR2 FVKESK. V was pared by 4 bases and J by 6 bases, with 12 bases of the junction left unmatched. The CDR3 runs 16 residues.

The chain employs TRBV6-1 and TRBJ1-5, with D unresolved. Trimming cost V 4 bases and J 5 bases, with 3 bases left between them. The length of the CDR3 is 11 residues. Germline V gene data show CDR1 as MNHNS and CDR2 as SASEGT. CDR3 amino acids: CASSVYQPQHF. In DNA, the CDR3 is TGTGCCAGCAGTGTTTATCAGCCCCAGCATTTT.

The V and J genes are TRBV7-9 and TRBJ1-4; unclear D gene. The CDR3 loop spans 19 amino acids. The germline V and J ends were trimmed by 2 bases and 0 bases, with 19 bases remaining between them. Germline CDR1 reads SEHNR; CDR2 reads FQNEAQ (reference sequence). In nucleotides, the CDR3 is TGTGCCAGCAGCTTAAATCTCGGATGGCGGGCCGCAACTAATGAAAAACTGTTTTTT. Protein: CASSLNLGWRAATNEKLFF.

The chain has TRBV2 and TRBJ1-2, with 7 positions matching TRBD1. Germline V lookup: CDR1 SNHLY, CDR2 FYNNEI. The CDR3 is made up of 16 amino acids. The V gene end was trimmed by 1 base and the J gene end by 7 bases; junction bases not matched to a gene: 12. CDR3: CASSEGARGGAAGYTF. CDR3 nucleotide sequence: TGTGCCAGCAGTGAAGGGGCTCGAGGGGGCGCGGCTGGCTACACCTTC.

The V gene is TRBV5-6, the J gene TRBJ1-4, with 9 bases identical to TRBD1. The CDR3 has 14 amino acids. Germline-derived CDR1 and CDR2 are SGHDT and YYEEEE. V lost 2 bases, J lost 6 bases, and 2 bases stayed unmatched. The CDR3, as DNA: TGTGCCAGCAGCTTACAGGGGGCGGATGAAAAACTGTTTTTT. Its translation: CASSLQGADEKLFF.

The chain is built from TRBV19 and TRBJ2-2, with TRBD1 as a possible D gene (6 bases). This CDR3 spans 13 amino acids. Per the germline V gene, CDR1 is LNHDA and CDR2 is SQIVND (reference sequence). The V and J ends lost 6 bases and 8 bases respectively, with 13 bases between them. CDR3 protein: CASRRTVTGELFF. The DNA of the CDR3 is TGTGCCAGTAGAAGGACAGTCACGGGGGAGCTGTTTTTT.

This clone has a single count. The J gene is TRBJ1-4, the V gene TRBV7-2; 11 nucleotides line up with TRBD1. The trim removed 6 bases at V and 7 bases at J, leaving 7 bases unmatched. This CDR3 spans 15 amino acids. Germline values: CDR1 SGHTA, CDR2 FQGNSA. CDR3 in DNA: TGTGCCAGCAGGCGGGACAGGGGGGGATCTGAAAAACTGTTTTTT. It codes for CASRRDRGGSEKLFF.

The chain recombines TRBV7-9 with TRBJ1-6; D gene unclear. V was cut by 7 bases and J by 5 bases, with 18 bases left in between. Germline assignment: CDR1 SEHNR and CDR2 FQNEAQ (reference sequence). CDR3 size: 16 residues. CDR3 coding DNA: TGTGCCAGCACCCTAGAGACCGGAGTTAATAATTCACCCCTCCACTTT. It codes for CASTLETGVNNSPLHF.

The V gene is TRBV7-2, the J gene TRBJ2-2; no clear D. The length of the CDR3 is 13 residues. Germline lookup yields CDR1 SGHTA and CDR2 FQGNSA. V shed 5 bases and J shed 3 bases, with 7 bases lying between them. The CDR3 loop reads CASSPLYTGELFF. The DNA for the CDR3 is TGTGCCAGCAGCCCCTTGTACACCGGGGAGCTGTTTTTT.

The chain joins TRBV19 to TRBJ1-4; D is perhaps TRBD1 (5 bases). V shed 9 bases and J shed 4 bases, with 12 bases lying between them. CDR1 and CDR2 from the germline V gene are LNHDA and SQIVND (reference sequence). This CDR3 has 13 amino acids. The CDR3, as DNA: TGTGCCAGCCAGGACAAGCGTAATGAAAAACTGTTTTTT. It is translated as CASQDKRNEKLFF.

The V gene is TRBV11-2, the J gene TRBJ2-7, with 10 bases identical to TRBD1. CDR1 SGHAT and CDR2 FQNNGV come from the germline V gene. This CDR3 has 13 residues. V lost 5 bases, J lost 7 bases, and 5 bases stayed unmatched. The CDR3 protein is CASSTDRGREQYF. DNA of the CDR3: TGTGCCAGCAGCACTGACAGGGGGCGGGAGCAGTACTTC.

The chain's CDR3 is CASSLEGGASNEQFF. The DNA of the CDR3 is TGTGCCAGCAGCTTAGAGGGCGGGGCGAGCAATGAGCAGTTCTTC. The chain combines TRBV7-2 with TRBJ2-1, with TRBD2 as a possible D gene (6 bases). Trimming pared 1 base from V and 6 bases from J, leaving 13 bases between. The CDR3 contains 15 residues. Per germline, CDR1 SGHTA and CDR2 FQGNSA.

V gene TRBV6-6 combines with J gene TRBJ2-5; weak D call: TRBD1 (6 bases). V was trimmed by 6 bases and J by 5 bases, leaving 19 bases between them. Germline CDR1 reads MNHNY; CDR2 reads SVGAGI (reference sequence). The CDR3 is 15 residues long. This CDR3 reads CASRYGTPTWETQYF. CDR3 DNA: TGTGCCAGCAGATACGGGACACCCACGTGGGAGACCCAGTACTTC.

V and J are TRBV9 and TRBJ1-4, with 7 bases matching TRBD1. Germline trimming cut 3 bases from V and 8 bases from J; bases unmatched to any gene: 7. Germline CDR1 SGDLS, CDR2 YYNGEE. CDR3 size: 14 residues. The CDR3 DNA reads TGTGCCAGCAGCGAAGGGGGCTGGGGGGAAAAACTGTTTTTT. It codes for CASSEGGWGEKLFF.

The chain couples TRBV30 to TRBJ1-4; the D is unclear. Germline lookup yields CDR1 GTSNPN and CDR2 SVGIG (reference sequence). The CDR3 spans 12 residues. Trimming took off 1 base at V and 8 bases at J, with 8 bases between the two ends. CDR3 sequence reads: CAWSALKEKLFF. The CDR3 nucleotides read TGTGCCTGGAGTGCGCTAAAAGAAAAACTGTTTTTT.

CDR3 nucleotide sequence: TGTGCCAGCTCAAGCGGTGGGGGGCACTCCTACAATGAGCAGTTCTTC. Protein product: CASSSGGGHSYNEQFF. This chain connects TRBV18 to TRBJ2-1, with D tentatively TRBD1 or TRBD2 (6 bases each). CDR1 is KGHSH and CDR2 is LQKENI in the germline V gene. V lost 5 bases and J lost 0, with 14 bases in between. The CDR3 sequence is 16 residues long.

The chain joins TRBV4-3 to TRBJ1-4, with 9 bases matching TRBD1. This CDR3 has 15 residues. Germline lookup yields CDR1 LGHNA and CDR2 YSLEER. Trimming removed 2 bases from V and 7 bases from J; junction bases left unmatched: 5. This chain's CDR3 is CASSQQTGGGEKLFF. The CDR3 DNA follows: TGCGCCAGCAGCCAACAGACAGGGGGAGGTGAAAAACTGTTTTTT.

The chain has TRBV9 and TRBJ2-7, with D possibly matching TRBD2 (6 bases). The CDR3 sequence is 13 residues long. V was pared by 0 bases and J by 5 bases, with 9 bases between. In germline, CDR1 is SGDLS, CDR2 YYNGEE. The CDR3 sequence: CASSVGGGDEQYF. In DNA, the CDR3 is TGTGCCAGCAGCGTAGGAGGAGGGGACGAGCAGTACTTC. Using reference TRBV9 and TRBJ2-7 for the parts outside the CDR3, the full variable domain is DSGVTQTPKHLITATGQRVTLRCSPRSGDLSVYWYQQSLDQGLQFLIQYYNGEERAKGNILERFSAQQFPDLHSELNLSSLELGDSALYFCASSVGGGDEQYFGPGTRLTVT.

Written as DNA, the CDR3 is TGTGCCAGCAGACCCGGGACAGGATCTTCCTACGAGCAGTACTTC. This gives the protein CASRPGTGSSYEQYF. This chain connects TRBV6-5 to TRBJ2-7; 8 positions agree with TRBD1. This CDR3 is built from 15 residues. The V segment lost 6 bases and the J segment 1 base; nucleotides outside the gene matches: 8. Germline V CDR1 and CDR2: MNHEY, SVGAGI.

The rearrangement uses TRBV18 and TRBJ1-3; no definite D call. The V gene lost 3 bases and the J gene lost 4 bases, with 16 bases spanning the gap. This CDR3 contains 16 residues. Per the germline V gene, CDR1 is KGHSH and CDR2 is LQKENI. The CDR3 loop is CASSPSRVIDGNTIYF. CDR3 in DNA: TGTGCCAGCTCACCGTCACGGGTGATCGACGGAAACACCATATATTTT.